Sequencing of this T cell receptor beta chain was carried out in a study of blood T cell repertoires in COVID-19. At the level of the study: Researchers got acute and convalescent COVID-19 samples from the United States, Italy and Spain. PBMCs, B-cell-depleted T cells, or T cells were the source of the cDNA or gDNA that made up the material.

Original processing methods: Nucleated cell number was recorded as an estimate derived from reference gene primer amplification. Assay: immunoSEQ multiplex PCR; the TCRdb copy retains only in-frame clones and omits some. V and J calls and clone size are copied from that table; D and trimming were computed from the DNA. Here the sample spans about 160,000 clones, approximately 85% being singletons. The CDR3 totals 13 residues. V lost 2 bases to trimming and J lost 6 bases, with 8 bases between them. The germline CDR1 and CDR2 sequences are SGHTA and FQGNSA. Seattle's enrolled individuals joined amid active infection and were then monitored longitudinally.

The chain joins TRBV7-2 to TRBJ2-1; D is unresolved. Sequenced sample: peripheral blood. The clonotype comes from a woman aged 55-69 years with COVID-19, enrolled during active disease. The CDR3 is CASSLLFSNEQFF. CDR3 bases: TGTGCCAGCAGCTTATTGTTCTCCAATGAGCAGTTCTTC. The full variable domain, with the rest looked up from reference TRBV7-2 and TRBJ2-1, is GAGVSQSPSNKVTEKGKDVELRCDPISGHTALYWYRQSLGQGLEFLIYFQGNSAPDKSGLPSDRFSAERTGGSVSTLTIQRTQQEDSAVYLCASSLLFSNEQFFGPGTRLTVL.